The clone carrying this TCR beta chain appeared a few times. These data come from a study of response to subunit inactivated influenza vaccine. TCRdb recomputed calls from the RT-PCR reads with MiXCR, one row per CDR3 protein. The sample lists roughly 710,000 distinct CDR3 sequences; roughly 15% were seen once. CDR1 is MNHEY, CDR2 SVGAGI, per germline. The CDR3 is made up of 15 amino acids. Trimming removed 2 bases at V and 5 bases at J, with 16 bases between. This TCR was recovered from a man aged 50 to 59 who received an inactivated influenza vaccine. Sample: PBMCs from blood, taken 14 days before vaccination. The chain recombines TRBV6-5 with TRBJ2-7; D may correspond to TRBD1 or TRBD2 (7 bases each). The CDR3 reads CASSYRRGTVHEQYF. Here the CDR3 DNA reads TGTGCCAGCAGTTACCGGCGGGGGACAGTCCACGAGCAGTACTTC.